The 30 T cell receptor beta chains reported below all come from one sample, sequenced in a study of long-term antiretroviral therapy in people with HIV. Running of the v3.0 immunoSEQ assay took place at survey level. This table comes from immunoSEQ multiplex PCR, and its TCRdb copy is limited to in-frame clones, with some not included. Found here are 16,000 or so clones, just over 75% of them singletons; the top ten hold roughly 23%. Specimen: unsorted PBMCs, collected 2.1 years after starting antiretroviral therapy. The receptors come from a man between 40 and 49 years old with HIV.

The J gene is TRBJ1-1, the V gene TRBV30; possible D gene TRBD1, 5 bases. Trimming left V 4 bases short and J 3 bases short, with 12 bases between. Looked up from germline, CDR1 is GTSNPN and CDR2 is SVGIG (reference sequence). The CDR3 length is 13 residues. The CDR3 nucleotides read TGTGCCTGGACAGGGAACGGCGACACTGAAGCTTTCTTT. It specifies CAWTGNGDTEAFF.

The chain has TRBV19 and TRBJ2-1; the D is unclear. V lost 5 bases and J lost 0, with 8 bases in between. Germline CDR1 reads LNHDA; CDR2 reads SQIVND (reference sequence). This CDR3 contains 14 residues. In nucleotides, the CDR3 is TGTGCCAGTAGTCCCCAAAGCTCCTACAATGAGCAGTTCTTC. Its translation: CASSPQSSYNEQFF.

V is TRBV4-2 and J is TRBJ1-2, with no clear D. This CDR3 is 15 amino acids long. Germline CDR1 and CDR2: LGHNA and YNFKEQ. The V end was cut by 0 bases, the J end by 8 bases, with 16 bases between. CDR3 sequence (DNA): TGTGCCAGCAGCCAAGAAGGGCGGGGAAGTGGCGGCTACACCTTC. This gives the protein CASSQEGRGSGGYTF.

This chain links TRBV13 with TRBJ2-7, with 9 bases aligning to TRBD2. The germline V gene has CDR1 PRHDT and CDR2 FYEKMQ (reference sequence). V lost 5 bases, J lost 4 bases, and 9 bases stayed unmatched. CDR3 length: 15 residues. CDR3 sequence reads: CASSPEGLAGYEQYF. The DNA of the CDR3 is TGTGCCAGCAGCCCGGAGGGGCTAGCGGGGTACGAGCAGTACTTC. Combining the CDR3 with reference TRBV13 and TRBJ2-7 gives the whole variable domain AAGVIQSPRHLIKEKRETATLKCYPIPRHDTVYWYQQGPGQDPQFLISFYEKMQSDKGSIPDRFSAQQFSDYHSELNMSSLELGDSALYFCASSPEGLAGYEQYFGPGTRLTVT.

The chain uses TRBV7-9 and TRBJ1-4; 9 bases are a match to TRBD1. Trimming at V came to 4 bases and at J to 4 bases, leaving 7 bases not matched to a gene. Germline V gene sequence: CDR1 SEHNR, CDR2 FQNEAQ (reference sequence). This CDR3 region has 16 residues. The CDR3 nucleotides are TGTGCCAGCAGCTCCCTGGGACAGGGTGTTAATGAAAAACTGTTTTTT. As protein: CASSSLGQGVNEKLFF.

This rearrangement joins TRBV5-1 to TRBJ2-1, with 10 nucleotides matching TRBD2. Germline-derived CDR1 and CDR2 are SGHRS and YFSETQ. After removal of 3 bases from V and 0 bases from J, the junction contained 3 bases not matched to a gene. The CDR3 sequence is 16 residues long. The CDR3 DNA reads TGCGCCAGCAGCTGGGGACTAGCGAGCTCCTACAATGAGCAGTTCTTC. Translation gives CASSWGLASSYNEQFF.

The V gene is TRBV11-2, the J gene TRBJ2-5; D is perhaps TRBD1 (6 bases). The CDR3 consists of 16 residues. In germline, CDR1 is SGHAT, CDR2 FQNNGV. V was clipped by 0 bases and J by 5 bases, with 16 bases between them. CDR3: CASSLDRYRERETQYF. DNA of the CDR3: TGTGCCAGCAGCTTAGACCGATACAGGGAGCGGGAGACCCAGTACTTC.

The rearrangement links TRBV6-5 to TRBJ1-1; D call uncertain. CDR1 MNHEY and CDR2 SVGAGI come from the germline V gene. The CDR3 length is 15 residues. The V end was cut by 0 bases, the J end by 0 bases, with 8 bases between. The CDR3 region is CASSYSGKLNTEAFF. CDR3 nucleotide sequence: TGTGCCAGCAGTTACTCGGGCAAGCTGAACACTGAAGCTTTCTTT.

V gene TRBV9 combines with J gene TRBJ2-1, with TRBD1 matching 9 bases. The CDR3 length is 14 residues. Losses at the gene ends were 7 bases for V and 4 bases for J; bases not matched to a gene: 6. Germline CDR1 reads SGDLS; CDR2 reads YYNGEE. CDR3 coding DNA: TGTGCCAGCTCGCCGGGACAGGGTTACAATGAGCAGTTCTTC. This codes for CASSPGQGYNEQFF.

This sequence joins TRBV5-1 and TRBJ2-3; no clear D gene. CDR3 length: 15 amino acids. From germline, CDR1 is SGHRS and CDR2 YFSETQ. V lost 4 bases and J 0 bases, leaving 12 bases between the germline ends. This chain's CDR3 is CASSPDGYSTDTQYF. The CDR3 coding sequence is TGCGCCAGCAGCCCGGACGGTTATAGCACAGATACGCAGTATTTT. Filled out from reference TRBV5-1 and TRBJ2-3, the complete variable domain reads KAGVTQTPRYLIKTRGQQVTLSCSPISGHRSVSWYQQTPGQGLQFLFEYFSETQRNKGNFPGRFSGRQFSNSRSEMNVSTLELGDSALYLCASSPDGYSTDTQYFGPGTRLTVL.

The J gene is TRBJ2-6, the V gene TRBV9; 8 nucleotides agree with TRBD1. The CDR3 length is 18 residues. Trimming at V came to 4 bases and at J to 0 bases, leaving 9 bases not matched to a gene. Germline values: CDR1 SGDLS, CDR2 YYNGEE. CDR3 loop: CASSSRDRFVSGANVLTF. The CDR3 DNA reads TGTGCCAGCAGCTCCCGGGACAGGTTCGTCTCTGGGGCCAACGTCCTGACTTTC. Full variable domain (rest looked up from reference TRBV9 and TRBJ2-6): DSGVTQTPKHLITATGQRVTLRCSPRSGDLSVYWYQQSLDQGLQFLIQYYNGEERAKGNILERFSAQQFPDLHSELNLSSLELGDSALYFCASSSRDRFVSGANVLTFGAGSRLTVL.

Here the CDR3 DNA reads TGTGCCAGCAGCCAACACCGGGCGGAGCAGTTCTTC. This codes for CASSQHRAEQFF. The V call is TRBV5-6, the J call TRBJ2-1; D unresolved. Germline values: CDR1 SGHDT, CDR2 YYEEEE. V was shortened by 4 bases and J by 10 bases, with 12 bases between the two germline ends. CDR3 size: 12 residues. The whole variable domain, filled in from reference TRBV5-6 and TRBJ2-1, reads DAGVTQSPTHLIKTRGQQVTLRCSPKSGHDTVSWYQQALGQGPQFIFQYYEEEERQRGNFPDRFSGHQFPNYSSELNVNALLLGDSALYLCASSQHRAEQFFGPGTRLTVL.

The rearrangement uses TRBV5-8 and TRBJ2-5, with TRBD2 identical over 9 bases. V was clipped by 1 base and J by 2 bases; unmatched bases: 6. The CDR3 is 16 amino acids. Looked up from germline, CDR1 is SGHTS and CDR2 is YDEGEE. CDR3 coding DNA: TGTGCCAGCAGCTTGATAGCGGGGGCTACTCAAGAGACCCAGTACTTC. This sequence encodes CASSLIAGATQETQYF. The full variable domain, in which reference TRBV5-8 and TRBJ2-5 provide the parts outside the CDR3, is EAGVTQSPTHLIKTRGQQATLRCSPISGHTSVYWYQQALGLGLQFLLWYDEGEERNRGNFPPRFSGRQFPNYSSELNVNALELEDSALYLCASSLIAGATQETQYFGPGTRLLVL.

In nucleotides, the CDR3 is TGTGCCAGCAGGCTGTGGGGCGGGCGATCGAACACCGGGGAGCTGTTTTTT. This gives the protein CASRLWGGRSNTGELFF. The chain combines TRBV5-4 with TRBJ2-2; D tentatively fits TRBD1 or TRBD2 (5 bases each). V was clipped by 5 bases and J by 0 bases, with 17 bases between them. CDR1 is SGHNT, CDR2 YYREEE, per germline (reference sequence). This CDR3 has 17 residues.

V usage is TRBV6-1 and J usage is TRBJ2-7; possible D gene TRBD1, 7 bases. This CDR3 region has 15 residues. The V and J ends lost 5 bases and 6 bases respectively, with 20 bases between them. Germline CDR1 and CDR2: MNHNS and SASEGT. CDR3 residues: CASSPSRTGEAEQYF. The CDR3 DNA follows: TGTGCCAGCAGTCCCTCACGTACAGGGGAGGCCGAGCAGTACTTC.

This chain uses TRBV5-1 with TRBJ2-5, with TRBD1 matching over 7 bases. V was clipped by 4 bases and J by 2 bases; unmatched bases: 8. The germline V gene has CDR1 SGHRS and CDR2 YFSETQ. The CDR3 runs 15 residues. CDR3 nucleotide sequence: TGCGCCAGCAGCCCCGGGACAGTAGCGCAAGAGACCCAGTACTTC. Translation: CASSPGTVAQETQYF.

CDR3 sequence: CASSPGILNYGYTF. CDR3 nucleotide sequence: TGCGCCAGCAGCCCAGGGATCCTAAACTATGGCTACACCTTC. This chain uses TRBV4-1 with TRBJ1-2, with a possible D match to TRBD1 (5 bases). The CDR3 is made up of 14 amino acids. V was pared by 4 bases and J by 2 bases, with 11 bases between. Germline V gene sequence: CDR1 MGHRA, CDR2 YSYEKL.

The J gene is TRBJ2-2, the V gene TRBV11-1; D might be TRBD1 or TRBD2, each matching 5 bases. With 5 bases removed from V and 6 bases from J, the gap between germline ends came to 13 bases. Germline V gene data show CDR1 as SGHAT and CDR2 as FQDESV (reference sequence). CDR3 length: 14 amino acids. The CDR3 protein is CASSRDHTAGELFF. CDR3 bases: TGTGCCAGCAGCCGGGACCATACGGCCGGGGAGCTGTTTTTT. The full variable domain, in which reference TRBV11-1 and TRBJ2-2 provide the parts outside the CDR3, is EAEVAQSPRYKITEKSQAVAFWCDPISGHATLYWYRQILGQGPELLVQFQDESVVDDSQLPKDRFSAERLKGVDSTLKIQPAELGDSAMYLCASSRDHTAGELFFGEGSRLTVL.

In its sample, this clone was seen a few times. The chain couples TRBV6-5 to TRBJ1-2; no clear D. The length of the CDR3 is 13 residues. Trimming removed 2 bases at V and 10 bases at J, with 14 bases between. Germline V CDR1 and CDR2: MNHEY, SVGAGI. CDR3 residues: CASSYGGSVPYTF. The CDR3 nucleotides read TGTGCCAGCAGTTACGGAGGCTCAGTCCCCTACACCTTC.

The chain is built from TRBV18 and TRBJ2-3; D is perhaps TRBD2 (5 bases). This CDR3 has 16 amino acids. In germline, CDR1 is KGHSH, CDR2 LQKENI. Trimming removed 0 bases from V and 2 bases from J, with 12 bases in between. CDR3 sequence: CASSPPILAVTDTQYF. In DNA form, the CDR3 reads TGTGCCAGCTCACCACCGATTCTAGCCGTCACAGATACGCAGTATTTT. Drawing the rest from reference TRBV18 and TRBJ2-3, the complete variable domain is NAGVMQNPRHLVRRRGQEARLRCSPMKGHSHVYWYRQLPEEGLKFMVYLQKENIIDESGMPKERFSAEFPKEGPSILRIQQVVRGDSAAYFCASSPPILAVTDTQYFGPGTRLTVL.

V usage is TRBV4-1 and J usage is TRBJ2-7; D might be TRBD1 (5 bases). Germline values: CDR1 MGHRA, CDR2 YSYEKL. This CDR3 contains 15 residues. Between the trimmed V and J ends, which lost 2 bases and 4 bases, there was a span of 15 bases. The CDR3 here is CASSQTSQDQYEQYF. CDR3 nucleotides: TGCGCCAGCAGCCAAACGTCACAGGACCAATACGAGCAGTACTTC.

The V gene is TRBV10-3, the J gene TRBJ1-2; TRBD1 agrees at 9 bases. The CDR3 length is 11 residues. The germline V gene encodes CDR1 ENHRY and CDR2 SYGVKD. Trimming cost V 10 bases and J 4 bases; bases outside gene matches: 1. The CDR3 coding sequence is TGTGCCACGACAGGGGGCTATGGCTACACCTTC. Translating gives CATTGGYGYTF.

The chain combines TRBV25-1 with TRBJ2-7; perhaps D is TRBD1 or TRBD2 (6 bases each). V lost 10 bases to trimming and J lost 3 bases, with 13 bases between them. The CDR3 totals 12 residues. The germline CDR1 and CDR2 sequences are MGHDK and SYGVNS. CDR3 DNA: TGTGCCACCCGAGGGGGACTCTACGAGCAGTACTTC. Its protein product is CATRGGLYEQYF.

This clone was seen a handful of times. The chain links TRBV5-1 to TRBJ1-2; D remains unclear. The V end was cut by 2 bases, the J end by 2 bases, with 7 bases between. The germline CDR1 and CDR2 sequences are SGHRS and YFSETQ. CDR3 length equals 13 residues. The CDR3 DNA sequence: TGCGCCAGCAGCTTAGAGAGAAACTATGGCTACACCTTC. Translation gives CASSLERNYGYTF.

The chain combines TRBV5-1 with TRBJ1-1, with TRBD1 matching over 9 bases. The CDR3 runs to 17 residues. Germline assignment: CDR1 SGHRS and CDR2 YFSETQ. J gave up 3 bases and V 3 bases, and 12 bases lay outside the gene matches. The CDR3 DNA reads TGCGCCAGCAGCTCGGAACCGGGGACAGGGAGGGACACTGAAGCTTTCTTT. Amino acids: CASSSEPGTGRDTEAFF.

This clone has a handful of counts. J is TRBJ1-1 and V is TRBV19; unclear D gene. With 1 base removed from V and 6 bases from J, the gap between germline ends came to 12 bases. The CDR3 loop spans 14 amino acids. Germline CDR1 LNHDA, CDR2 SQIVND (reference sequence). CDR3 residues: CASSIVSGLPEAFF. The CDR3 coding sequence is TGTGCCAGTAGTATAGTGAGCGGTCTCCCTGAAGCTTTCTTT.

The CDR3 DNA sequence: TGTGCCAGCAGCCATCACGCCGGGACAGCTATCTACGAGCAGTACTTC. Translation gives CASSHHAGTAIYEQYF. The chain has TRBV27 and TRBJ2-7; 7 positions match TRBD1. This CDR3 spans 16 amino acids. V was pared by 6 bases and J by 3 bases, with 14 bases of the junction left unmatched. CDR1 and CDR2 from the germline V gene are MNHEY and SMNVEV (reference sequence).

The rearrangement joins TRBV5-6 to TRBJ1-4; D unclear. Germline values: CDR1 SGHDT, CDR2 YYEEEE. Trimming pared 4 bases from V and 4 bases from J, leaving 14 bases between. The CDR3 is made up of 15 amino acids. CDR3 nucleotides: TGTGCCAGCAGCGCGCAATGGCCTATTAATGAAAAACTGTTTTTT. Its translation: CASSAQWPINEKLFF.

The rearrangement uses TRBV5-1 and TRBJ2-7; 8 bases align to TRBD1. Germline V gene data show CDR1 as SGHRS and CDR2 as YFSETQ. The CDR3 consists of 14 residues. V gave up 5 bases and J gave up 3 bases; unmatched junction bases: 7. Here the CDR3 DNA reads TGCGCCAGCAGTTACGGGACAGGAAACTACGAGCAGTACTTC. Its protein is CASSYGTGNYEQYF.

The chain combines TRBV20-1 with TRBJ1-1; TRBD1 aligns across 7 bases. The V segment lost 6 bases and the J segment 5 bases; nucleotides outside the gene matches: 3. The CDR3 runs to 11 residues. The V gene's germline CDR1 is DFQATT and CDR2 SNEGSKA (reference sequence). The CDR3 here is CSAPTGTEAFF. The DNA of the CDR3 is TGCAGTGCCCCGACAGGGACTGAAGCTTTCTTT.